The source of this T cell receptor beta chain is a study of control samples from healthy donors and cancer patients (dated by TCRdb to 2018 to 2021). A note on this clone: Its antigen specificity is not known. No much larger clone is present one base from it, and per-base qualities are unavailable.

As encoded in the germline V gene, CDR1 is SGHRS while CDR2 is YFSETQ. Spanning cysteine to phenylalanine, the CDR3 consists of 14 amino acids. Only CDR3 DNA remains: 42 bases, in frame from the first base. V lost 5 bases and J lost 8 bases, and the count of bases not matched to a germline gene is 6. The library was produced with the immunoSEQ multiplex PCR assay. The table comes from immuneACCESS by way of TCRdb, which keeps in-frame sequences with V and J called. Part of the clones is missing from these tables; in studies checked, under half for an unresolved V gene and the rest for unknown reasons. Here the sample has 30,000 to 40,000 clones; 80% to 95% occur a single time. The ten most abundant clones make up approximately 1.7% of the sample.

Sample: PBMCs. The source of this sequence is a man aged 35 to 55 with colorectal cancer. The V gene is TRBV5-1 and the J gene is TRBJ2-1, and TRBD2 aligns with 11 junction nucleotides. In nucleotide form, the sequence is TGCGCCAGCAGTGTTAGCGGGGGGGACTATGAGCAGTTCTTC. Translated, this gives CASSVSGGDYEQFF.